The 23 T cell receptor beta chains given below trace back to one sample, sequenced in a study of blood T cells in healthy people across ages. The authors ran a second PCR of roughly 6 to 12 cycles using a sample-barcoded 5' primer and a J-beta primer mix. One entry per CDR3 protein, called by TCRdb with MiXCR from the 5' RACE reads. The data contain 660,000 or so distinct CDR3 sequences, roughly 50% of them singletons. Sequenced sample: blood. These TCRs come from a man aged 55-75 years in good health.

This clonotype was recorded a few times. J is TRBJ2-5 and V is TRBV20-1, with D perhaps TRBD1 or TRBD2 (5 bases each). CDR1 and CDR2 from the germline V gene are DFQATT and SNEGSKA (reference sequence). The CDR3 is 13 residues long. The V end was cut by 4 bases, the J end by 2 bases, with 11 bases between. The CDR3 nucleotides are TGCAGTGCTAACCGGGACGGGCAAGAGACCCAGTACTTC. Translated, it gives CSANRDGQETQYF.

In its sample, this clonotype was seen a few times. The chain recombines TRBV6-6 with TRBJ2-5, with unresolved D. V dropped 2 bases and J dropped 1 base, with 2 bases sitting between them. Per germline, CDR1 MNHNY and CDR2 SVGAGI (reference sequence). The CDR3 has 12 residues. This CDR3 is CASSYSQETQYF. DNA of the CDR3: TGTGCCAGCAGTTACAGCCAAGAGACCCAGTACTTC.

As for this clonotype: A much larger clone lies a single base off, so this may be a read error. This chain links TRBV29-1 with TRBJ2-5, with D perhaps given as TRBD1 or TRBD2 (6 bases each). CDR3 length: 12 residues. V lost 4 bases and J lost 4, with 10 bases in between. Germline loops: CDR1 SQVTM, CDR2 ANQGSEA. The CDR3 DNA reads as TGCAGCGTTGGTGGAGGGGGAGAGACCCAGTACTTC. Residues: CSVGGGGETQYF.

The chain is built from TRBV6-5 and TRBJ1-2; D unclear. Trimming stripped 0 bases from V and 1 base from J, with 6 bases between. This CDR3 is 14 amino acids long. Looked up from germline, CDR1 is MNHEY and CDR2 is SVGAGI. The CDR3 here is CASSYSSVNYGYTF. For the CDR3, the DNA is TGTGCCAGCAGTTACTCGTCCGTTAACTATGGCTACACCTTC.

The chain has TRBV5-1 and TRBJ2-1, with 10 nucleotides matching TRBD2. The DNA end is a closer match to TRBJ2-7, so the J assignment may be wrong. Germline lookup yields CDR1 SGHRS and CDR2 YFSETQ. CDR3 length equals 15 residues. This CDR3 is CASRRTSGSYNEQYF. The CDR3 DNA reads TGCGCCAGCAGGAGGACTAGCGGCTCCTACAATGAGCAGTACTTC.

This chain connects TRBV5-6 to TRBJ2-1; perhaps TRBD2 as D (6 bases). The CDR3 is made up of 14 amino acids. The ends were cut back, 4 bases at V and 3 bases at J, with 11 bases in the middle. CDR1 is SGHDT, CDR2 YYEEEE, per germline. The CDR3 bases are TGTGCCAGCAGCCTTGGGAGGTTCTACAATGAGCAGTTCTTC. Amino acids: CASSLGRFYNEQFF.

The chain is built from TRBV20-1 and TRBJ1-6; unclear D gene. This CDR3 has 11 amino acids. Trimming cost V 1 base and J 14 bases, with 9 bases left between them. Germline assignment: CDR1 DFQATT and CDR2 SNEGSKA (reference sequence). The CDR3 coding sequence is TGCAGTGCTAGAGCCAGGAATTCCCTCCACTTT. Protein: CSARARNSLHF.

This clonotype occurred a few times. The chain carries TRBV9 and TRBJ2-7, with a weak D call TRBD2 (5 bases). Per germline, CDR1 SGDLS and CDR2 YYNGEE. The CDR3 consists of 14 residues. Trimming stripped 0 bases from V and 6 bases from J, with 13 bases between. The DNA of the CDR3 is TGTGCCAGCAGCGTAGGAAACGGGGTGAGCGAGCAGTACTTC. The encoded protein is CASSVGNGVSEQYF.

CDR3 sequence reads: CASSSVGAGTYEQYF. CDR3 DNA sequence: TGTGCCAGCAGCTCAGTAGGGGCAGGAACCTACGAGCAGTACTTC. The chain is built from TRBV5-5 and TRBJ2-7; D is perhaps TRBD1 (5 bases). Germline values: CDR1 SGHKS, CDR2 YYEKEE (reference sequence). The CDR3 is made up of 15 amino acids. V was clipped by 3 bases and J by 2 bases, with 15 bases between them.

In this sample, this clonotype turned up many times. The chain uses TRBV6-1 and TRBJ2-1; 9 bases agree with TRBD1. CDR1 is MNHNS, CDR2 SASEGT, per germline. The trim removed 4 bases at V and 12 bases at J, leaving 13 bases unmatched. The CDR3 covers 15 residues. This CDR3 reads CASSGQGGPIVGQFF. CDR3 sequence (DNA): TGTGCCAGCAGTGGACAGGGGGGCCCGATTGTCGGGCAGTTCTTC.

In regard to this clonotype: Sequence at one end of the junction differs from germline and may be a read error. The rearrangement links TRBV11-2 to TRBJ2-2; D is unresolved. CDR3 size: 13 residues. In germline, CDR1 is SGHAT, CDR2 FQNNGV. CDR3 nucleotide sequence: TGTACCAGCAGCTTAGATCTGACCACGAGTCGGTTTTTT. Amino acids: CTSSLDLTTSRFF. Drawing the rest from reference TRBV11-2 and TRBJ2-2, the complete variable domain is EAGVAQSPRYKIIEKRQSVAFWCNPISGHATLYWYQQILGQGPKLLIQFQNNGVVDDSQLPKDRFSAERLKGVDSTLKIQPAKLEDSAVYLCTSSLDLTTSRFFGEGSRLTVL.

The chain carries TRBV2 and TRBJ2-7; no reliable D call. V was cut by 10 bases and J by 7 bases, with 17 bases left in between. This CDR3 has 12 residues. Germline-derived CDR1 and CDR2 are SNHLY and FYNNEI. The CDR3: CATSREAGEQYF. The DNA for the CDR3 is TGTGCCACCAGCAGAGAAGCTGGGGAGCAGTACTTC.

This sequence joins TRBV6-2 or TRBV6-3 and TRBJ1-1, with D possibly being TRBD1 (5 bases). Germline CDR1 and CDR2: MNHEY and SVGEGT. Between the trimmed V and J ends, which lost 8 bases and 7 bases, there was a span of 11 bases. This CDR3 has 11 amino acids. In DNA form, the CDR3 reads TGTGCCAGCGGACGGGACCGTGAAGCTTTCTTT. It codes for CASGRDREAFF.

This chain uses TRBV11-2 with TRBJ2-3, with D possibly being TRBD1 (6 bases). The CDR3 totals 15 residues. The V end was cut by 5 bases, the J end by 1 base, with 13 bases between. CDR1 is SGHAT and CDR2 is FQNNGV in the germline V gene. The DNA of the CDR3 is TGTGCCAGCAGCCCGGACAGCAGCCGCACAGATACGCAGTATTTT. It yields the protein CASSPDSSRTDTQYF. Full variable domain (missing parts from reference TRBV11-2 and TRBJ2-3): EAGVAQSPRYKIIEKRQSVAFWCNPISGHATLYWYQQILGQGPKLLIQFQNNGVVDDSQLPKDRFSAERLKGVDSTLKIQPAKLEDSAVYLCASSPDSSRTDTQYFGPGTRLTVL.

J is TRBJ2-7 and V is TRBV20-1, with D tentatively TRBD2 (6 bases). The DNA end is more similar to TRBJ2-5, so the J call may be wrong. The CDR3 spans 14 residues. Germline CDR1 is DFQATT and CDR2 is SNEGSKA (reference sequence). This CDR3 reads CSVAPGGALRTQYF. The DNA of the CDR3 is TGCAGTGTCGCTCCTGGCGGGGCCCTTCGGACCCAGTACTTC.

The chain is built from TRBV10-3 and TRBJ2-7, with D perhaps given as TRBD1 or TRBD2 (6 bases each). CDR1 is ENHRY and CDR2 is SYGVKD in the germline V gene. Trimming cost V 2 bases and J 3 bases, with 11 bases left between them. The CDR3 runs 14 residues. CDR3 nucleotide sequence: TGTGCCATCAGTGAGGGAGGGGGGTTCTACGAGCAGTACTTC. Its translation: CAISEGGGFYEQYF.

The rearrangement uses TRBV2 and TRBJ2-4; 9 nucleotides agree with TRBD1. Gene TRBJ2-5 matches the end of the DNA better, so the J call may be wrong. The germline V gene encodes CDR1 SNHLY and CDR2 FYNNEI. The CDR3 loop spans 15 amino acids. The CDR3 protein is CASSKDRGGRETQYF. The CDR3 DNA is TGTGCCAGCAGCAAGGACAGGGGAGGAAGAGAGACCCAGTACTTC.

This clonotype was recorded a few times. The chain uses TRBV6-4 and TRBJ2-5, with a weak D call TRBD2 (7 bases). CDR1 and CDR2 (germline): MRHNA, SNTAGT. The CDR3 is made up of 13 amino acids. The germline V and J ends were trimmed by 0 bases and 13 bases, with 15 bases remaining between them. CDR3 sequence reads: CASSDSAGANMYF. The CDR3 DNA follows: TGTGCCAGCAGTGACTCTGCGGGGGCTAACATGTACTTC.

This chain connects TRBV20-1 to TRBJ1-2; the D gene is possibly TRBD1 (5 bases). The germline V gene has CDR1 DFQATT and CDR2 SNEGSKA (reference sequence). Trimming cost V 6 bases and J 2 bases, with 16 bases left between them. The CDR3 extends over 14 amino acids. The CDR3 loop reads CSALPQGRNYGYTF. DNA for the CDR3: TGCAGTGCCCTCCCCCAGGGTCGAAACTATGGCTACACCTTC.

V usage is TRBV12-3 or TRBV12-4 and J usage is TRBJ2-3; 7 positions match TRBD2. Trimming removed 7 bases from V and 4 bases from J; junction bases left unmatched: 8. The CDR3 is 14 residues long. The DNA for the CDR3 is TGTGCCAGCACTTTCGGGGGGTTCGCAGATACGCAGTATTTT. Amino acids: CASTFGGFADTQYF.

This clonotype was counted only a few times. The CDR3 region is CASSKVQGPYEQYF. The DNA of the CDR3 is TGTGCCAGCAGCAAAGTCCAGGGTCCCTACGAGCAGTACTTC. V gene TRBV21-1 combines with J gene TRBJ2-7; whether TRBD1, the table's D call, matches the DNA was not checked. TRBV21-1 is a pseudogene locus. This CDR3 has 14 amino acids.

The rearrangement links TRBV10-3 to TRBJ1-2, with 9 bases lining up with TRBD1. Per the germline V gene, CDR1 is ENHRY and CDR2 is SYGVKD. This CDR3 spans 13 amino acids. After removal of 10 bases from V and 5 bases from J, the junction contained 8 bases not matched to a gene. The CDR3 reads CATVQGAWYGYTF. CDR3 sequence (DNA): TGTGCCACGGTACAGGGGGCGTGGTATGGCTACACCTTC.

This chain connects TRBV7-8 to TRBJ2-7; 10 bases line up with TRBD1. This CDR3 spans 16 amino acids. CDR1 is SGHVS and CDR2 is FQNEAQ in the germline V gene. The V and J ends lost 2 bases and 2 bases, in that order; junction bases with no gene match: 6. The CDR3 spells CASSLSPGTGAYEQYF. The CDR3 DNA sequence: TGTGCCAGCAGCTTATCCCCCGGGACAGGGGCCTACGAGCAGTACTTC.